Presented here are 10 T cell receptor beta chains from one specimen sequenced in a study of T-cell memory formation after mild COVID-19. TCRdb redid the calling of the 5' RACE reads with MiXCR, one entry per CDR3 protein. The top ten clones hold roughly 0.76% of a sample with about 44,000 distinct CDR3 sequences, 5.5% to 8.5% of them seen once. Sequencing was done on a sample of PBMCs or a T cell subset sorted from them (not recorded which). The receptors shown here come from an adult who had mild COVID-19 (a few samples of this study predate the infection). Cell type and time point are not known.

The chain couples TRBV5-1 to TRBJ1-2, with 8 bases fitting TRBD1. Germline CDR1 reads SGHRS; CDR2 reads YFSETQ. After removal of 7 bases from V and 4 bases from J, the junction contained 9 bases not matched to a gene. The CDR3 length is 14 residues. The CDR3 region has the DNA TGCGCCAGCGGAGACCCGACAGGGGTCTATGGCTACACCTTC. It is translated as CASGDPTGVYGYTF.

The rearrangement joins TRBV27 to TRBJ2-1; 11 bases line up with TRBD2. Germline V gene data show CDR1 as MNHEY and CDR2 as SMNVEV (reference sequence). Trimming at V came to 5 bases and at J to 8 bases, leaving 5 bases not matched to a gene. The CDR3 contains 14 residues. The CDR3 is CASSGRLAGHEQFF. The CDR3 coding sequence is TGTGCCAGCAGTGGAAGACTAGCGGGGCATGAGCAGTTCTTC.

The chain carries TRBV5-4 and TRBJ2-3; D call uncertain. V gave up 1 base and J gave up 2 bases, with 11 bases separating them. The CDR3 has 15 residues. The germline V gene encodes CDR1 SGHNT and CDR2 YYREEE (reference sequence). Here the CDR3 reads CASSLKGSYTDTQYF. The CDR3 nucleotides read TGTGCCAGCAGCTTGAAGGGCAGTTACACAGATACGCAGTATTTT.

About this clonotype itself: A read error may account for a junction end that differs from germline. V usage is TRBV6-1 and J usage is TRBJ2-3; D perhaps matches TRBD2 (6 bases). Germline CDR1 and CDR2: MNHNS and SASEGT. The CDR3 spans 12 residues. The CDR3: CVIAASTDTQYF. The CDR3 DNA sequence: TGCGTAATAGCGGCTAGCACAGATACGCAGTATTTT.

This clonotype showed up many times. The V call is TRBV5-1, the J call TRBJ2-3, with TRBD1 matching 8 bases. Germline values: CDR1 SGHRS, CDR2 YFSETQ. V was pared by 4 bases and J by 5 bases, with 3 bases of the junction left unmatched. The CDR3 is 13 amino acids. CDR3 DNA sequence: TGCGCCAGCAGCCGTGACAGGGGAGATACGCAGTATTTT. Protein product: CASSRDRGDTQYF. The variable domain in full, completed from reference TRBV5-1 and TRBJ2-3, reads KAGVTQTPRYLIKTRGQQVTLSCSPISGHRSVSWYQQTPGQGLQFLFEYFSETQRNKGNFPGRFSGRQFSNSRSEMNVSTLELGDSALYLCASSRDRGDTQYFGPGTRLTVL.

This clonotype was counted at least ten times. J is TRBJ2-1 and V is TRBV7-2; D is possibly TRBD2 (5 bases). The CDR3 has 15 residues. Trimming removed 4 bases from V and 0 bases from J, with 10 bases in between. Germline CDR1 and CDR2: SGHTA and FQGNSA. CDR3 residues: CASSSSGISYNEQFF. The CDR3 DNA follows: TGTGCCAGCAGCTCAAGCGGTATCTCCTACAATGAGCAGTTCTTC.

This chain connects TRBV4-3 to TRBJ2-3; 14 bases agree with TRBD2. V lost 2 bases to trimming and J lost 5 bases; unmatched junction nucleotides: 9. The CDR3 totals 18 residues. Germline lookup yields CDR1 LGHNA and CDR2 YSLEER. CDR3 region: CASSQNPLTSGRGDTQYF. For the CDR3, the DNA is TGCGCCAGCAGCCAAAACCCCCTGACTAGCGGGAGGGGAGATACGCAGTATTTT.

This clonotype showed up many times. The CDR3 DNA reads TGTGCCAGCACTGGGAGGACATCGACCTACGAGCAGTACTTC. Protein product: CASTGRTSTYEQYF. The chain joins TRBV6-5 to TRBJ2-7, with a possible D match to TRBD2 (6 bases). From germline, CDR1 is MNHEY and CDR2 SVGAGI. The germline V and J ends were trimmed by 7 bases and 2 bases, with 15 bases remaining between them. The CDR3 loop spans 14 amino acids.

There are many counts of this clonotype. The rearrangement links TRBV5-1 to TRBJ2-3; 7 bases are a match to TRBD1. The CDR3 is 13 residues long. Trimming at V came to 6 bases and at J to 4 bases, leaving 5 bases not matched to a gene. CDR1 and CDR2 (germline): SGHRS, YFSETQ. For the CDR3, the DNA is TGCGCCAGCAACAGGGGCCGCTCAGATACGCAGTATTTT. This gives the protein CASNRGRSDTQYF.

This clonotype showed up just a few times. V is TRBV28 and J is TRBJ1-2; D is unresolved. This CDR3 is 11 amino acids long. V was shortened by 7 bases and J by 7 bases, with 10 bases between the two germline ends. Germline V lookup: CDR1 MDHEN, CDR2 SYDVKM. The CDR3 is CASNLGGGYTF. In DNA form, the CDR3 reads TGTGCCAGCAACTTAGGAGGTGGCTACACCTTC.